One sample yielded the 20 T cell receptor beta chains listed below, sequenced in a study of siplizumab effects on memory and regulatory T cells. The method was immunoSEQ multiplex PCR; TCRdb's version includes in-frame clones alone and lacks a portion of them. The sample has 99,000 or so clones, roughly 92% seen once. Material: Tregs sorted from blood. These receptors all stem from a human donor in good health.

The V and J genes are TRBV30 and TRBJ1-6; the D is unclear. The germline CDR1 and CDR2 sequences are GTSNPN and SVGIG (reference sequence). The CDR3 covers 12 residues. The germline V and J ends were trimmed by 0 bases and 9 bases, with 6 bases remaining between them. CDR3 nucleotides: TGTGCCTGGAGTGTACTCGGTTCACCCCTCCACTTT. As protein: CAWSVLGSPLHF.

The rearrangement joins TRBV19 to TRBJ1-2; 7 bases are shared with TRBD1. The length of the CDR3 is 13 residues. J gave up 2 bases and V 5 bases, and 2 bases lay outside the gene matches. Per germline, CDR1 LNHDA and CDR2 SQIVND (reference sequence). The CDR3 DNA reads TGTGCCAGTAGTGCGGACAGGAACTATGGCTACACCTTC. It encodes CASSADRNYGYTF.

The chain uses TRBV4-1 and TRBJ1-4; D is unclear. CDR1 is MGHRA, CDR2 YSYEKL, per germline. This CDR3 spans 17 amino acids. The V end was cut by 0 bases, the J end by 0 bases, with 11 bases between. CDR3 coding DNA: TGCGCCAGCAGCCAAGAATTCCGCCGAACAACTAATGAAAAACTGTTTTTT. Protein product: CASSQEFRRTTNEKLFF.

The chain uses TRBV7-6 and TRBJ2-7, with D unresolved. This CDR3 has 12 amino acids. Trimming removed 5 bases from V and 4 bases from J, with 9 bases in between. Germline loops: CDR1 SGHVS, CDR2 FNYEAQ. In DNA, the CDR3 is TGTGCCAGCAGCACGACGGAGTACGAGCAGTACTTC. Protein sequence: CASSTTEYEQYF.

This clone was counted once. The V gene is TRBV6-5, the J gene TRBJ2-7; D is uncertain. In germline, CDR1 is MNHEY, CDR2 SVGAGI. Trimming stripped 5 bases from V and 6 bases from J, with 8 bases between. The CDR3 length is 11 residues. CDR3 sequence: CASSTLGEQYF. In DNA form, the CDR3 reads TGTGCCAGCAGTACCCTGGGCGAGCAGTACTTC.

This chain connects TRBV19 to TRBJ1-4; D ambiguous. The CDR3 loop spans 13 amino acids. Germline CDR1 and CDR2: LNHDA and SQIVND (reference sequence). Deletions cut 7 bases from V and 5 bases from J, with 11 bases between. The CDR3 spells CASKLSSNEKLFF. CDR3 nucleotide sequence: TGTGCCAGTAAATTGAGCTCCAATGAAAAACTGTTTTTT.

The chain carries TRBV6-5 and TRBJ2-7, with 9 bases matching TRBD1. Germline V gives CDR1 MNHEY, CDR2 SVGAGI. The CDR3 length is 14 residues. V lost 7 bases and J lost 2; bases outside the gene matches: 6. CDR3 sequence (DNA): TGTGCCAGCACTAAGACAGGGGGACCCTACGAGCAGTACTTC. This translates into CASTKTGGPYEQYF.

A word on this clone: A much larger clone is a single base away; this may be a read error. The chain combines TRBV4-1 with TRBJ1-2; 12 bases are shared with TRBD1. The CDR3 spans 18 residues. Looked up from germline, CDR1 is MGHRA and CDR2 is YSYEKL. V lost 0 bases and J lost 8; bases outside the gene matches: 13. The CDR3 loop reads CASSQDGGGQGAPRGYTF. The CDR3 bases are TGCGCCAGCAGCCAAGATGGGGGGGGACAGGGGGCGCCGCGGGGCTACACCTTC.

This rearrangement joins TRBV6-6 to TRBJ2-1; 9 bases agree with TRBD1. Germline values: CDR1 MNHNY, CDR2 SVGAGI (reference sequence). V shed 6 bases and J 2 bases; nucleotides not matched to a gene: 2. The CDR3 length is 14 residues. The DNA for the CDR3 is TGTGCCAGCAGGAGACAGGGGGCCTACAATGAGCAGTTCTTC. Its translation: CASRRQGAYNEQFF.

In this sample, this clone turned up a few times. The DNA for the CDR3 is TGTGCCTGGAAGGACGGTATGAACACTGAAGCTTTCTTT. Protein: CAWKDGMNTEAFF. The V and J genes are TRBV30 and TRBJ1-1, with no clear D. V lost 4 bases, J lost 0 bases, and 9 bases lay in between. The CDR3 is 13 residues long. CDR1 is GTSNPN, CDR2 SVGIG, per germline (reference sequence).

The DNA for the CDR3 is TGTGCCAGTTTTTCCGGGACTAGCTACAATGAGCAGTTCTTC. Translating gives CASFSGTSYNEQFF. V usage is TRBV7-8 and J usage is TRBJ2-1; 8 bases align to TRBD2. CDR1 and CDR2 (germline): SGHVS, FQNEAQ. Trimming at V came to 9 bases and at J to 3 bases, leaving 7 bases not matched to a gene. The CDR3 totals 14 residues.

The chain links TRBV25-1 to TRBJ1-2, with TRBD1 matching over 10 bases. Germline V gene sequence: CDR1 MGHDK, CDR2 SYGVNS. This CDR3 comprises 13 residues. V trimming: 8 bases; J trimming: 2 bases; junction bases outside the gene matches: 2. The CDR3 bases are TGTGCCAGCGGGGGACAGGGGAACTATGGCTACACCTTC. As protein: CASGGQGNYGYTF.

This clone was counted a few times. The CDR3 coding sequence is TGTGCCAGTAACAGGATTGCTCAGCCCCAGCATTTT. Its protein product is CASNRIAQPQHF. The chain joins TRBV2 to TRBJ1-5; weak D call: TRBD1 (5 bases). The CDR3 consists of 12 residues. V shed 9 bases and J shed 6 bases, with 12 bases lying between them. The germline CDR1 and CDR2 sequences are SNHLY and FYNNEI.

The rearrangement joins TRBV9 to TRBJ2-1, with D possibly TRBD2 on 5 matching bases. V was trimmed by 4 bases and J by 4 bases, leaving 21 bases between them. This CDR3 contains 17 residues. Germline CDR1 and CDR2: SGDLS and YYNGEE. The CDR3 is CASSRTPTVSFYNEQFF. CDR3 nucleotides: TGTGCCAGCAGCCGGACTCCGACCGTTTCATTTTACAATGAGCAGTTCTTC.

The gene calls are TRBV5-1 and TRBJ1-2; D is ambiguous. V was pared by 5 bases and J by 0 bases, with 8 bases between. CDR3 length: 13 amino acids. Germline-derived CDR1 and CDR2 are SGHRS and YFSETQ. DNA of the CDR3: TGCGCCAGCAGTAGCGGCTCTAACTATGGCTACACCTTC. It is translated as CASSSGSNYGYTF.

The CDR3, as DNA: TGTGCCAGCAGCCCCGGGGGGGCGTCACGGGAGACCCAGTACTTC. This gives the protein CASSPGGASRETQYF. V is TRBV5-4 and J is TRBJ2-5; 8 bases align to TRBD2. This CDR3 contains 15 residues. Germline assignment: CDR1 SGHNT and CDR2 YYREEE (reference sequence). Losses at the gene ends were 4 bases for V and 5 bases for J; bases not matched to a gene: 10.

The chain carries TRBV5-4 and TRBJ2-1; 8 nucleotides align to TRBD2. J lost 1 base, V lost 5 bases, and 5 bases had no gene match. CDR3 size: 15 residues. CDR1 and CDR2 from the germline V gene are SGHNT and YYREEE (reference sequence). The CDR3 sequence: CASSPGTRSYNEQFF. In DNA, the CDR3 is TGTGCCAGCAGTCCCGGGACTAGGTCCTACAATGAGCAGTTCTTC.

The V gene is TRBV30, the J gene TRBJ2-1; 8 bases are shared with TRBD2. Unmatched junction bases numbered 12, after V lost 1 base and J lost 10 bases. The CDR3 sequence is 15 residues long. Germline V gives CDR1 GTSNPN, CDR2 SVGIG (reference sequence). The CDR3 spells CAWSDSSGIPGEQFF. The CDR3 DNA sequence: TGTGCCTGGAGTGATAGTAGCGGGATTCCTGGCGAGCAGTTCTTC.

V and J are TRBV5-1 and TRBJ2-5; 10 bases are shared with TRBD2. Looked up from germline, CDR1 is SGHRS and CDR2 is YFSETQ. The CDR3 is 14 amino acids. With 4 bases clipped from V and 5 bases from J, the junction kept 5 bases outside the gene matches. The CDR3 nucleotides read TGCGCCAGCAGCGTAGCGGGGGGCTGGGAGACCCAGTACTTC. The encoded protein is CASSVAGGWETQYF.

The sample holds one count of this clone. The rearrangement uses TRBV27 and TRBJ2-3; weak D call: TRBD1 (6 bases). Deletions cut 2 bases from V and 1 base from J, with 7 bases between. Looked up from germline, CDR1 is MNHEY and CDR2 is SMNVEV (reference sequence). The CDR3 loop spans 14 amino acids. The chain's CDR3 is CASSLRQGTDTQYF. CDR3 bases: TGTGCCAGCAGTTTAAGACAGGGCACAGATACGCAGTATTTT.